Presented here are 5 T cell receptor beta chains from one specimen sequenced in a study of T-cell memory formation after mild COVID-19. TCRdb used MiXCR to reprocess the 5' RACE reads, holding one entry per CDR3 protein. The sample comprises a few hundred thousand distinct CDR3 sequences, 27% of which are singletons, and roughly an eighth rests with the top ten. The sequencing sample was made of PBMCs or a T cell subset sorted from them (not recorded which). The receptor set was obtained from an adult woman who had mild COVID-19 (a few samples of this study predate the infection). Cell type and time point are not known.

The chain is built from TRBV20-1 and TRBJ1-5, with 8 bases that match TRBD1. The germline V gene has CDR1 DFQATT and CDR2 SNEGSKA (reference sequence). Trimming cost V 1 base and J 2 bases; bases outside gene matches: 7. The CDR3 length is 16 residues. Written as DNA, the CDR3 is TGCAGTGCTAGAGCCCGCGGACAGGGAGGCAATCAGCCCCAGCATTTT. This encodes CSARARGQGGNQPQHF.

The chain couples TRBV3-1 to TRBJ2-5, with D perhaps TRBD2 (6 bases). Germline V gene lookup returns CDR1 LGHDT and CDR2 YNNKEL (reference sequence). The V gene lost 3 bases and the J gene lost 1 base, with 12 bases spanning the gap. There are 15 residues in the CDR3. The CDR3: CASSHGGWPQETQYF. In DNA form, the CDR3 reads TGTGCCAGCAGCCACGGGGGTTGGCCCCAAGAGACCCAGTACTTC.

A few counts support this clonotype. CDR3 sequence (DNA): TGCGCCAGCAGCCAAGATGGATGGGGGGCCTATGAGCAGTTCTTC. Its translation is CASSQDGWGAYEQFF. The V gene is TRBV4-3, the J gene TRBJ2-1; D may be TRBD1 or TRBD2 (6 bases each). Trimming left V 0 bases short and J 8 bases short, with 14 bases between. The CDR3 loop spans 15 amino acids. Germline V lookup: CDR1 LGHNA, CDR2 YSLEER.

The chain joins TRBV4-1 to TRBJ1-5, with D perhaps TRBD1 (6 bases). Germline CDR1 is MGHRA and CDR2 is YSYEKL. Trimming removed 1 base from V and 1 base from J, with 11 bases in between. The CDR3 runs 16 residues. In DNA form, the CDR3 reads TGCGCCAGCAGCCAAGCGGGACACCGAAGCAATCAGCCCCAGCATTTT. Translation gives CASSQAGHRSNQPQHF.

This chain links TRBV5-1 with TRBJ2-3; 11 bases are shared with TRBD2. Trimming cost V 8 bases and J 5 bases; bases outside gene matches: 7. Germline lookup yields CDR1 SGHRS and CDR2 YFSETQ. The CDR3 runs 14 residues. The CDR3 reads CASTSGSPGDTQYF. In nucleotides, the CDR3 is TGCGCCAGTACTAGCGGGAGTCCCGGAGATACGCAGTATTTT.